This T cell receptor beta chain was identified during a study of cytomegalovirus exposure and HLA in healthy donors. PCR used 60 Vbeta primers and 13 Jbeta primers. Generated by immunoSEQ multiplex PCR, the TCRdb table keeps only in-frame clones and is missing some. The data contain roughly 110,000 clones, 71% of them singletons. To note about this clone: Antigen unknown.

Points from the study as a whole: Earlier findings revealed that most TCR beta V segments proved productive either about 87% or about 30% of the time.

The receptor's source is a female donor in good health and CMV-seronegative. The sequencing input was PBMCs.

This CDR3 is CASSLDRTTGNTIYF. In DNA, the CDR3 is TGTGCCAGCAGCCTGGACAGGACTACTGGAAACACCATATATTTT. The V gene is TRBV5-4, the J gene TRBJ1-3; 7 bases match TRBD1. V shed 4 bases and J 2 bases; nucleotides not matched to a gene: 6. In germline, CDR1 is SGHNT, CDR2 YYREEE (reference sequence). The CDR3 is 15 residues long.